This T cell receptor (beta chain) was retrieved from a study of T cells after somatic rescue of genetic block. Assay: immunoSEQ multiplex PCR; the TCRdb copy retains only in-frame clones and omits some. This sample has 50,000 to 60,000 clones, with 90% to 97% found just once. V was cut by 7 bases and J by 3 bases, with 15 bases left in between. Germline V gives CDR1 MNHEY, CDR2 SVGAGI. The CDR3 runs to 14 residues. The TCR originated in a child less than two years old. The sample taken for sequencing was peripheral blood mononuclear cells (PBMCs). The V call is TRBV6-5, the J call TRBJ1-1; D ambiguous. CDR3 sequence: CASIFSGGDTEAFF. DNA for the CDR3: TGTGCCAGCATATTCTCAGGTGGCGACACTGAAGCTTTCTTT.